Shown below are 10 T cell receptor beta chains from a single sample sequenced in a study of T cells in pancreatic ductal adenocarcinoma. No neoadjuvant therapy was given to the selected pancreatic ductal adenocarcinoma patients before their surgery. Profiling relied on immunoSEQ multiplex PCR, and the TCRdb table lists in-frame clones only, not all of them. The table includes over 90,000 clones, 90% to 95% detected once. The sequencing sample was made of PBMCs. Receptors originate from a human donor with pancreatic ductal adenocarcinoma.

The chain links TRBV4-2 to TRBJ2-5, with D tentatively TRBD1 (5 bases). The CDR3 sequence is 15 residues long. The ends were cut back, 0 bases at V and 5 bases at J, with 13 bases in the middle. Looked up from germline, CDR1 is LGHNA and CDR2 is YNFKEQ. The CDR3 reads CASSQEEGAGETQYF. The CDR3 DNA is TGTGCCAGCAGCCAAGAGGAAGGGGCCGGGGAGACCCAGTACTTC.

This rearrangement joins TRBV28 to TRBJ1-1; possible D gene TRBD1, 5 bases. V was cut by 5 bases and J by 1 base, with 8 bases left in between. CDR3 size: 13 residues. Per the germline V gene, CDR1 is MDHEN and CDR2 is SYDVKM. The DNA for the CDR3 is TGTGCCAGCAGTAGGGGTTGGAACACTGAAGCTTTCTTT. Its protein product is CASSRGWNTEAFF.

V and J are TRBV7-2 and TRBJ1-2; no firm D call. The germline CDR1 and CDR2 sequences are SGHTA and FQGNSA. V was cut by 1 base and J by 4 bases, with 10 bases left in between. This CDR3 is built from 14 residues. CDR3 sequence (DNA): TGTGCCAGCAGCTTAGTACAGAGTACCTATGGCTACACCTTC. Protein sequence: CASSLVQSTYGYTF.

This chain connects TRBV28 to TRBJ1-2; 7 nucleotides match TRBD1. The trim removed 2 bases at V and 5 bases at J, leaving 14 bases unmatched. The CDR3 covers 17 residues. The germline V gene encodes CDR1 MDHEN and CDR2 SYDVKM. This CDR3 is CASSLQGQSPRGYGYTF. The CDR3 DNA reads as TGTGCCAGCAGTTTACAGGGACAGTCCCCGCGAGGGTATGGCTACACCTTC.

The chain joins TRBV5-4 to TRBJ2-1; TRBD1 matches 7 bases. CDR3 length: 15 residues. Germline CDR1 is SGHNT and CDR2 is YYREEE (reference sequence). Trimming removed 1 base from V and 2 bases from J; junction bases left unmatched: 3. The CDR3 here is CASSLSRGTYNEQFF. The CDR3 coding sequence is TGTGCCAGCAGCTTGTCCAGGGGGACCTACAATGAGCAGTTCTTC.

The V gene is TRBV7-2, the J gene TRBJ2-3; 7 bases fit TRBD1. Germline trimming cut 1 base from V and 2 bases from J; bases unmatched to any gene: 6. The length of the CDR3 is 16 residues. CDR1 is SGHTA and CDR2 is FQGNSA in the germline V gene. Here the CDR3 DNA reads TGTGCCAGCAGCTTAGGGACAGGATCCCACACAGATACGCAGTATTTT. This sequence encodes CASSLGTGSHTDTQYF. Combining the CDR3 with reference TRBV7-2 and TRBJ2-3 gives the whole variable domain GAGVSQSPSNKVTEKGKDVELRCDPISGHTALYWYRQSLGQGLEFLIYFQGNSAPDKSGLPSDRFSAERTGGSVSTLTIQRTQQEDSAVYLCASSLGTGSHTDTQYFGPGTRLTVL.

The count of this clone is one. The chain employs TRBV18 and TRBJ2-7; perhaps TRBD1 as D (6 bases). The CDR3 totals 13 residues. The germline gives CDR1 KGHSH, CDR2 LQKENI. V lost 2 bases, J lost 3 bases, and 8 bases lay in between. The DNA for the CDR3 is TGTGCCAGCTCACCAGGGACAAACTACGAGCAGTACTTC. This sequence encodes CASSPGTNYEQYF.

The J gene is TRBJ1-1, the V gene TRBV2; no firm D call. CDR3 length: 14 residues. Germline V gene data show CDR1 as SNHLY and CDR2 as FYNNEI. V was shortened by 6 bases and J by 5 bases, with 16 bases between the two germline ends. The CDR3 reads CASRGLGEGTEAFF. In DNA form, the CDR3 reads TGTGCCAGCAGAGGGCTCGGGGAAGGGACTGAAGCTTTCTTT. Supplemented by reference TRBV2 and TRBJ1-1, the full variable domain reads EPEVTQTPSHQVTQMGQEVILRCVPISNHLYFYWYRQILGQKVEFLVSFYNNEISEKSEIFDDQFSVERPDGSNFTLKIRSTKLEDSAMYFCASRGLGEGTEAFFGQGTRLTVV.

With respect to this clone: This sample includes further DNA sequences coding for the same CDR3. This chain connects TRBV5-1 to TRBJ2-1, with TRBD2 identical over 10 bases. Trimming removed 4 bases from V and 4 bases from J; junction bases left unmatched: 5. The CDR3 covers 15 residues. CDR1 is SGHRS and CDR2 is YFSETQ in the germline V gene. In DNA form, the CDR3 reads TGCGCCAGCAGCCGTACTAGCGGGGCTTACAATGAGCAGTTCTTC. Translated: CASSRTSGAYNEQFF.

The DNA of the CDR3 is TGTGCCAGCAGCGCGGGACAGGGTTCAATCGGGCCCCAGCATTTT. It encodes CASSAGQGSIGPQHF. This chain links TRBV9 with TRBJ1-5; TRBD1 matches 9 bases. The CDR3 is 15 residues long. The junction had 10 bases not matched to a gene; V was cut back by 3 bases and J by 9 bases. Germline V gene data show CDR1 as SGDLS and CDR2 as YYNGEE.